The 26 T cell receptor beta chains reported below all come from one sample, sequenced in a study of blood T cell repertoires in COVID-19. Here immunoSEQ multiplex PCR was the method, and the copy in TCRdb shows in-frame clones only, minus some. Of approximately 170,000 clones detected, 80% to 85% appear once; the ten largest clones hold roughly 14%. The source material was peripheral blood. The source is a woman in her seventies with COVID-19, enrolled during active disease.

The chain is built from TRBV29-1 and TRBJ2-1, with D perhaps TRBD1 (6 bases). The CDR3 covers 12 residues. The V and J ends lost 7 bases and 5 bases respectively, with 12 bases between them. Germline V CDR1 and CDR2: SQVTM, ANQGSEA. For the CDR3, the DNA is TGCAGCGACACCGGGACAAACAATGAGCAGTTCTTC. It translates to CSDTGTNNEQFF.

J is TRBJ2-5 and V is TRBV5-1; D might be TRBD2 (5 bases). The length of the CDR3 is 13 residues. In germline, CDR1 is SGHRS, CDR2 YFSETQ. Trimming took off 8 bases at V and 2 bases at J, with 13 bases between the two ends. CDR3 nucleotides: TGCGCCAGTCGACCCGGCGGGCAAGAGACCCAGTACTTC. Translation gives CASRPGGQETQYF.

This clone came up a few times. The V call is TRBV4-2, the J call TRBJ2-7; D is possibly TRBD2 (6 bases). V lost 1 base to trimming and J lost 0 bases, with 16 bases between them. The CDR3 is 17 residues long. Germline V lookup: CDR1 LGHNA, CDR2 YNFKEQ. The CDR3 region is CASSQGSLAASSYEQYF. In nucleotides, the CDR3 is TGTGCCAGCAGCCAAGGGTCGTTAGCGGCCAGCTCCTACGAGCAGTACTTC.

This chain joins TRBV24-1 and TRBJ2-2; D remains unclear. Germline V gene data show CDR1 as KGHDR and CDR2 as SFDVKD. There are 16 residues in the CDR3. The germline V and J ends were trimmed by 3 bases and 3 bases, with 13 bases remaining between them. This chain's CDR3 is CATSDTQVAHTGELFF. The CDR3 region has the DNA TGTGCCACCAGTGATACCCAGGTCGCACACACCGGGGAGCTGTTTTTT.

The V gene is TRBV29-1, the J gene TRBJ2-5, with 7 bases matching TRBD1. This CDR3 is built from 14 residues. Unmatched junction bases numbered 10, after V lost 7 bases and J lost 2 bases. The germline V gene has CDR1 SQVTM and CDR2 ANQGSEA. CDR3 protein: CSAGTANDQETQYF. CDR3 bases: TGCAGCGCTGGGACAGCGAACGATCAAGAGACCCAGTACTTC. The complete variable domain, with remaining parts taken from reference TRBV29-1 and TRBJ2-5, reads SAVISQKPSRDICQRGTSLTIQCQVDSQVTMMFWYRQQPGQSLTLIATANQGSEATYESGFVIDKFPISRPNLTFSTLTVSNMSPEDSSIYLCSAGTANDQETQYFGPGTRLLVL.

The V and J genes are TRBV14 and TRBJ1-1; possible D gene TRBD1, 6 bases. CDR1 is SGHDN, CDR2 FVKESK, per germline. Trimming removed 0 bases at V and 0 bases at J, with 8 bases between. The CDR3 contains 15 residues. The DNA for the CDR3 is TGTGCCAGCAGCCAAGAGGACAGCATGAACACTGAAGCTTTCTTT. Its protein product is CASSQEDSMNTEAFF.

The genes are TRBV20-1 and TRBJ1-2, with no clear D. V lost 6 bases and J lost 8, with 10 bases in between. The CDR3 extends over 10 amino acids. The germline CDR1 and CDR2 sequences are DFQATT and SNEGSKA (reference sequence). The CDR3 coding sequence is TGCAGTGCCAGAACGAGGGGCTACACCTTC. Protein: CSARTRGYTF.

This rearrangement joins TRBV9 to TRBJ1-3; 7 bases are shared with TRBD1. This CDR3 has 18 amino acids. V lost 1 base to trimming and J lost 0 bases; unmatched junction nucleotides: 10. From germline, CDR1 is SGDLS and CDR2 YYNGEE. The CDR3 protein is CASSVMWDSGDSGNTIYF. The CDR3 DNA sequence: TGTGCCAGCAGCGTAATGTGGGACAGTGGGGACTCTGGAAACACCATATATTTT.

The chain joins TRBV29-1 to TRBJ1-2; maybe TRBD1 (6 bases). This CDR3 is built from 13 residues. Germline loops: CDR1 SQVTM, CDR2 ANQGSEA. Trimming took 5 bases from V and 1 from J, leaving 11 bases between them. This chain's CDR3 is CSVTGGHNYGYTF. CDR3 coding DNA: TGCAGCGTTACGGGGGGGCATAACTATGGCTACACCTTC.

The chain combines TRBV19 with TRBJ2-5, with 7 bases matching TRBD2. Germline CDR1 and CDR2: LNHDA and SQIVND (reference sequence). J lost 4 bases, V lost 8 bases, and 4 bases had no gene match. This CDR3 spans 12 amino acids. Here the CDR3 DNA reads TGTGCCAGTTCCTCTAGCGGAGAGACCCAGTACTTC. This gives the protein CASSSSGETQYF.

The chain employs TRBV6-2 or TRBV6-3 and TRBJ1-5; 7 bases match TRBD1. This CDR3 contains 16 residues. Germline lookup yields CDR1 MNHEY and CDR2 SVGEGT. With V trimmed by 5 bases and J by 7 bases, 14 bases remained unmatched. CDR3 DNA sequence: TGTGCCAGCAGTCTCCGGGACAGAGGAAGTGCCCAGCCCCAGCATTTT. It codes for CASSLRDRGSAQPQHF.

The chain carries TRBV18 and TRBJ2-7, with 8 nucleotides matching TRBD1. Germline values: CDR1 KGHSH, CDR2 LQKENI. The CDR3 spans 13 residues. V shed 6 bases, J shed 4 bases, and the junction held 5 bases outside the gene matches. Here the CDR3 DNA reads TGTGCCAGCTCGACAGGGGCGTCATACGAGCAGTACTTC. Encoded protein: CASSTGASYEQYF.

The chain employs TRBV30 and TRBJ1-2; possibly TRBD1 for D (6 bases). The CDR3 covers 14 residues. Germline V gene sequence: CDR1 GTSNPN, CDR2 SVGIG (reference sequence). Trimming took off 2 bases at V and 8 bases at J, with 18 bases between the two ends. In nucleotides, the CDR3 is TGTGCCTGGAGTTCGCGTTTGGGCAGGGGCGGCTACACCTTC. As protein: CAWSSRLGRGGYTF.

V is TRBV27 and J is TRBJ1-1; 8 bases agree with TRBD1. Trimming took 10 bases from V and 5 from J; bases not matched to a gene: 9. Germline V gene lookup returns CDR1 MNHEY and CDR2 SMNVEV (reference sequence). CDR3 size: 13 residues. The CDR3 protein is CATRSGGVTEAFF. CDR3 nucleotides: TGTGCCACTAGATCAGGGGGCGTAACTGAAGCTTTCTTT.

V gene TRBV11-2 combines with J gene TRBJ1-1; maybe TRBD1 (5 bases). Trimming left V 2 bases short and J 6 bases short, with 16 bases between. CDR1 SGHAT and CDR2 FQNNGV come from the germline V gene. The CDR3 is made up of 15 amino acids. The CDR3 DNA follows: TGTGCCAGCAGCTTAAGCGATAGCGGGGGGGCTGAAGCTTTCTTT. Its translation: CASSLSDSGGAEAFF. Full variable domain (missing parts from reference TRBV11-2 and TRBJ1-1): EAGVAQSPRYKIIEKRQSVAFWCNPISGHATLYWYQQILGQGPKLLIQFQNNGVVDDSQLPKDRFSAERLKGVDSTLKIQPAKLEDSAVYLCASSLSDSGGAEAFFGQGTRLTVV.

The V call is TRBV28, the J call TRBJ2-3, with D unclear. Germline V gene lookup returns CDR1 MDHEN and CDR2 SYDVKM. This CDR3 spans 12 amino acids. V lost 3 bases to trimming and J lost 5 bases, with 6 bases between them. DNA for the CDR3: TGTGCCAGCAGTTTGGTGCGAGATACGCAGTATTTT. The encoded protein is CASSLVRDTQYF.

V is TRBV5-1 and J is TRBJ2-7, with 7 positions matching TRBD1. The CDR3 runs to 15 residues. In germline, CDR1 is SGHRS, CDR2 YFSETQ. The trim removed 4 bases at V and 3 bases at J, leaving 10 bases unmatched. This chain's CDR3 is CASSPRTGHFYEQYF. Written as DNA, the CDR3 is TGCGCCAGCAGCCCACGGACAGGACACTTCTACGAGCAGTACTTC.

The rearrangement uses TRBV7-3 and TRBJ2-6; unclear D gene. V was cut by 5 bases and J by 2 bases, with 13 bases left in between. Germline CDR1 reads SGHTA; CDR2 reads FQGTGA. The CDR3 runs to 16 residues. CDR3 region: CASSLGSQTGANVLTF. The CDR3 DNA reads as TGTGCCAGCAGCCTAGGTAGTCAGACTGGGGCCAACGTCCTGACTTTC.

J is TRBJ1-6 and V is TRBV5-1; 7 bases are shared with TRBD1. Germline V CDR1 and CDR2: SGHRS, YFSETQ. The ends lost 4 bases at V and 9 bases at J; junction bases unmatched: 7. This CDR3 has 14 residues. The CDR3: CASSQGDVSSPLHF. CDR3 in DNA: TGCGCCAGCAGCCAGGGGGATGTCTCTTCACCCCTCCACTTT.

The chain employs TRBV14 and TRBJ2-3, with D maybe TRBD2 (5 bases). The CDR3 is made up of 14 amino acids. Germline V CDR1 and CDR2: SGHDN, FVKESK. The ends were cut back, 5 bases at V and 2 bases at J, with 11 bases in the middle. CDR3 nucleotides: TGTGCCAGCAGCTTGACTATCTCCACAGATACGCAGTATTTT. Protein sequence: CASSLTISTDTQYF.

The V and J genes are TRBV9 and TRBJ2-1, with TRBD1 matching over 7 bases. Germline V gene data show CDR1 as SGDLS and CDR2 as YYNGEE. J gave up 14 bases and V 4 bases, and 18 bases lay outside the gene matches. The CDR3 covers 15 residues. CDR3 bases: TGTGCCAGCAGCCTTACCAGTGGAGACAGGGTACCAGAGTTCTTC. Its translation: CASSLTSGDRVPEFF.

This clone was recorded only once. V and J are TRBV2 and TRBJ2-3; TRBD2 matches at 7 bases. CDR3 size: 15 residues. Germline V gene lookup returns CDR1 SNHLY and CDR2 FYNNEI. V shed 4 bases, J shed 3 bases, and the junction held 7 bases outside the gene matches. The CDR3 region has the DNA TGTGCCAGCAGTGCTCAGCTAGCGGCAACAGATACGCAGTATTTT. This codes for CASSAQLAATDTQYF.

The chain has TRBV28 and TRBJ1-6; D might be TRBD1 (5 bases). Germline loops: CDR1 MDHEN, CDR2 SYDVKM. There are 14 residues in the CDR3. Trimming shortened V by 5 bases and J by 9 bases, and 14 bases separated the two germline ends. CDR3 nucleotide sequence: TGTGCCAGCAGTATGACAGCCGCGTCTTCACCCCTCCACTTT. The encoded protein is CASSMTAASSPLHF.

The V call is TRBV18, the J call TRBJ2-3; tentative D call: TRBD1 (6 bases). The CDR3 contains 15 residues. The germline V gene has CDR1 KGHSH and CDR2 LQKENI. V lost 2 bases and J lost 5, with 14 bases in between. The DNA of the CDR3 is TGTGCCAGCTCACCAGTTAGAAGGGGGATAGATACGCAGTATTTT. Protein sequence: CASSPVRRGIDTQYF.

The J gene is TRBJ2-2, the V gene TRBV5-1; 7 bases map to TRBD1. Unmatched junction bases numbered 5, after V lost 4 bases and J lost 2 bases. Germline lookup yields CDR1 SGHRS and CDR2 YFSETQ. The length of the CDR3 is 15 residues. The CDR3 here is CASSRGTENTGELFF. In DNA form, the CDR3 reads TGCGCCAGCAGCCGTGGGACAGAAAACACCGGGGAGCTGTTTTTT.

The rearrangement uses TRBV25-1 and TRBJ1-2; D is unclear. V shed 5 bases and J shed 4 bases, with 14 bases lying between them. The CDR3 totals 14 residues. The germline CDR1 and CDR2 sequences are MGHDK and SYGVNS. In DNA, the CDR3 is TGTGCCAGCAGTTGGCGGGAGGTCGGCTATGGCTACACCTTC. It translates to CASSWREVGYGYTF.